This T cell receptor (beta chain) was sequenced during a study of HIV-infected children after antiretroviral therapy interruption. General observations from the study: Naive CD4+ CDR3 sharing between time points fell after interruption began.

RNA-based 3' RACE libraries used unique molecular identifiers. Each CDR3 protein gets one entry after TCRdb re-called the 3' RACE reads with MiXCR. The table shows about 46,000 distinct CDR3 sequences, with approximately 4.3% occurring only once. Treatment here: PENTA 11 planned treatment interruption arm or continuous ART arm. The CDR3 has 14 residues. CDR1 and CDR2 (germline): SNHLY, FYNNEI. The germline V and J ends were trimmed by 3 bases and 9 bases, with 15 bases remaining between them. Many counts were recorded for this clonotype. Its antigen remains unidentified. The clonotype was recovered from a pool of human donors with HIV. The starting material was CD45RA+ CD4+ T cells from PBMCs, pooled from several time points, obtained from a donor given antiretroviral therapy, either interrupted or continuous. Subset meaning: naive CD4+ CD45RA+ CD45RO- T cells. The V and J genes are TRBV2 and TRBJ2-1; D not resolved. The CDR3 is CASSDILRVGEQFF. The CDR3 bases are TGTGCCAGCAGTGATATTCTACGGGTGGGTGAGCAGTTCTTC. Complete variable domain (other parts from reference TRBV2 and TRBJ2-1): EPEVTQTPSHQVTQMGQEVILRCVPISNHLYFYWYRQILGQKVEFLVSFYNNEISEKSEIFDDQFSVERPDGSNFTLKIRSTKLEDSAMYFCASSDILRVGEQFFGPGTRLTVL.